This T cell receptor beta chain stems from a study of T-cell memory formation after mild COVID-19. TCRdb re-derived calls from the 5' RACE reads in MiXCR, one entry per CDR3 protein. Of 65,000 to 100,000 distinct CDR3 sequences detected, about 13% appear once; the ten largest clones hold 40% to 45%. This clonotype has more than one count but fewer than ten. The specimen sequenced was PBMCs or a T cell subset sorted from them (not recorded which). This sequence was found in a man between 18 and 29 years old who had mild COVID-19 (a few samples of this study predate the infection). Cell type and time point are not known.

For the CDR3, the DNA is TGTGCCAGCAGTTTAGGAAACAGGGGTGCCTACGAGCAGTACTTC. Its translation: CASSLGNRGAYEQYF. The rearrangement uses TRBV12-3 or TRBV12-4 and TRBJ2-7, with TRBD1 matching over 7 bases. The ends lost 1 base at V and 2 bases at J; junction bases unmatched: 5. CDR3 length: 15 amino acids.